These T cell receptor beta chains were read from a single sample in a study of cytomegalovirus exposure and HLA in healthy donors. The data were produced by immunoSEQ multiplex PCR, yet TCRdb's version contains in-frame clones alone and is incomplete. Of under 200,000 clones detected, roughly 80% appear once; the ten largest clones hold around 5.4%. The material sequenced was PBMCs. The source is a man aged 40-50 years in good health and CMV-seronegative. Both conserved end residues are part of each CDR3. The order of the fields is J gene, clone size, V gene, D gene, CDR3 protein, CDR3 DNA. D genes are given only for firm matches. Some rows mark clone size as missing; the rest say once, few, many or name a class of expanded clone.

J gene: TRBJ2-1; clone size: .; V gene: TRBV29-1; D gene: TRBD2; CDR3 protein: CSYAASGKPFF; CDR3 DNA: TGCAGCTATGCCGCTAGCGGGAAGCCGTTCTTC
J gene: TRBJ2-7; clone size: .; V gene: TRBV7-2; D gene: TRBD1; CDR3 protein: CASSFYRGKSYEQYF; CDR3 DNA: TGTGCCAGCAGCTTCTACAGGGGAAAATCCTACGAGCAGTACTTC
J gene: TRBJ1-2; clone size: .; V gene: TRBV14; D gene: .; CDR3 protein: CASSQVGGNYGYTF; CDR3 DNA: TGTGCCAGCAGCCAAGTTGGGGGGAACTATGGCTACACCTTC
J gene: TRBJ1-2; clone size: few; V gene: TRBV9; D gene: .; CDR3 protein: CASSVEGARYGYTF; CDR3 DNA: TGTGCCAGCAGCGTAGAAGGGGCGAGGTATGGCTACACCTTC
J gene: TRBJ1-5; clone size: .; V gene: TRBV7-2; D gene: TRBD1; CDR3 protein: CASSTTGQGDGPQHF; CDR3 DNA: TGTGCCAGCAGCACAACGGGACAGGGGGATGGACCCCAGCATTTT
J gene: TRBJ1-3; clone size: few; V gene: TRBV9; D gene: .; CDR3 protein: CASSPTYGNTIYF; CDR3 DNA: TGTGCCAGCAGCCCAACTTATGGAAACACCATATATTTT
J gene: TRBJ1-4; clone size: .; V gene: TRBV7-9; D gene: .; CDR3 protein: CASSSSQELFF; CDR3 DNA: TGTGCCAGCAGCTCCTCCCAGGAACTGTTTTTT
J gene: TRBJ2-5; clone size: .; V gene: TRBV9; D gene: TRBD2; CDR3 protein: CASSGVAGGHNAQYF; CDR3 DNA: TGTGCCAGCAGCGGAGTAGCGGGGGGGCATAACGCCCAGTACTTC
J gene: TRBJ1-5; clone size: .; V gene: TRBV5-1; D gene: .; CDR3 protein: CASSPGPGDNQPQHF; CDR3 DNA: TGCGCCAGCAGCCCAGGGCCGGGGGACAATCAGCCCCAGCATTTT
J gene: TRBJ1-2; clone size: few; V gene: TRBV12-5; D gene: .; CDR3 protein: CASGLVHGGAYGYTF; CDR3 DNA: TGTGCTAGTGGTTTGGTACATGGGGGCGCGTATGGCTACACCTTC
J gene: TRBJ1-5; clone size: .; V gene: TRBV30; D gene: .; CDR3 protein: CAWRDSNQPQHF; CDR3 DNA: TGTGCCTGGAGGGACAGTAATCAGCCCCAGCATTTT
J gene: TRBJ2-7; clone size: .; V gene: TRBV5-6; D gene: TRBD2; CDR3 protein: CASSHGGTTILRYEQYF; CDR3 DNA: TGTGCCAGCAGCCATGGGGGGACTACTATCCTCCGCTACGAGCAGTACTTC
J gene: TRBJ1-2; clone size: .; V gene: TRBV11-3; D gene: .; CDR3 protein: CASSPSGLGDLGYTF; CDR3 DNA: TGTGCCAGCAGCCCATCCGGGTTAGGGGATTTAGGCTACACCTTC
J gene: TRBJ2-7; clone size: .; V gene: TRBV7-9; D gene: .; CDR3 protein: CASSRAGSSYEQYF; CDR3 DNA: TGTGCCAGCAGCCGCGCGGGAAGCTCCTACGAGCAGTACTTC
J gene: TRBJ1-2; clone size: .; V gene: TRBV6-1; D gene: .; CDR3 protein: CASTTRGGNYGYTF; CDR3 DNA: TGTGCCAGCACTACTAGGGGGGGGAACTATGGCTACACCTTC
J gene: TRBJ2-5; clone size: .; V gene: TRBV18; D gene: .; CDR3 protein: CASSREQATQYF; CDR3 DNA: TGTGCCAGCTCCCGGGAGCAAGCGACCCAGTACTTC
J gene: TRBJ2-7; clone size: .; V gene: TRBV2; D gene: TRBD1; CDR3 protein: CASSDPGQAPYEQYF; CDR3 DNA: TGTGCCAGCAGTGATCCGGGACAGGCCCCCTACGAGCAGTACTTC
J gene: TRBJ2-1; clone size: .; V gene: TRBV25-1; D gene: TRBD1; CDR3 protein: CASEETGGLNEQFF; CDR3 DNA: TGTGCCAGCGAAGAGACAGGGGGCTTAAATGAGCAGTTCTTC
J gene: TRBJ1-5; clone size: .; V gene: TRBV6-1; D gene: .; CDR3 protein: CASSERVRAGGNQPQHF; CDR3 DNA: TGTGCCAGCAGTGAACGGGTACGGGCAGGGGGCAATCAGCCCCAGCATTTT
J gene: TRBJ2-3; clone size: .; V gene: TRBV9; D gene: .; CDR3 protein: CASSAWLDYRDTQYF; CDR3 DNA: TGTGCCAGCAGCGCGTGGCTAGATTATAGGGATACGCAGTATTTT
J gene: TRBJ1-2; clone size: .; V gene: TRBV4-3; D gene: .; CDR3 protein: CASSRFLGGTKGGDGYTF; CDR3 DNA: TGCGCCAGCAGCCGCTTCCTAGGCGGGACAAAGGGAGGGGATGGCTACACCTTC
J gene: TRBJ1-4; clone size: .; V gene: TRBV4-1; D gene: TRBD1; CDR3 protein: CASSPSGTGAIEKLFF; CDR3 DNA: TGCGCCAGCAGCCCCTCTGGGACAGGGGCGATTGAAAAACTGTTTTTT